This TCR beta chain is drawn from a study of blood T cells in healthy people across ages (dated by TCRdb to the mid-2010s). Regarding the research as a whole: Template switching captured roughly one uniquely barcoded TCR beta cDNA molecule per two T cells in model experiments. Age-related changes in TCR beta repertoire diversity were measured in the study by deep sequencing normalized with unique cDNA molecular identifiers. For two donors (one aged 18 to 30 and one aged 80 or older), the study analyzed two additional independent replicas of 1 million unique cDNA reads from the same blood draw. Donors were grouped into four age groups: young (average about 15 years), middle-aged (39), aged (around 60) and long-lived (approximately 82). Overall results and qualifications from the work: As age increased, observed TCR beta diversity per million T cells dropped in a roughly linear way, and a significant reduction was already evident by age 40. Bulk unsorted PBMC profiling prevented conclusive comparison of naive and antigen-experienced compartments. Total diversity estimates from one million sequenced T cells were considered lower bounds and underestimates. Compared with the aged group, the long-lived group had more naive CD4+ T cells, fewer expanded clones and increased TCR diversity, suggesting age selection. A strong correlation was found between observed TCR beta diversity and the percentage of naive T cells measured by flow cytometry. Because the CMV infection status of the donors was unknown, age-related changes in expanded clonotypes may potentially have been confounded.

Relative to germline, V is 1 base shorter and J is 10 bases shorter, with 11 bases between their ends. CDR1 and CDR2 were assigned from the germline V gene as SGHDN and FVKESK. Measured from the cysteine to the phenylalanine, the CDR3 is 12 residues long. The read is trimmed to its CDR3 DNA, 36 bases read in frame from base 1. Systemically healthy Caucasian individuals from Russia, about 38 in total and aged about 6 to 100 years, were included as donors. Each donor gave about 9.7 milliliters of peripheral blood, drawn into EDTA-treated Vacutainer tubes. Ficoll-Paque density-gradient centrifugation was used to isolate PBMCs, with at least 7 million obtained per sample. Total RNA, at least 6 micrograms per sample, was extracted from PBMCs with Trizol reagent. For every donor, an aliquot of PBMCs went through flow cytometry to measure the percentages of naive CD45RAhigh/CD27high T cells. Libraries came from 5' RACE. Sequencing was performed on an Illumina HiSeq 2500. The second PCR ran for roughly 7 to 11 cycles and used a J-beta primer mix along with a sample-barcoded 5' primer. A unique molecular identifier was introduced onto each TCR beta cDNA molecule by a template-switch 5' adaptor carrying 12 random nucleotides. At least 2.5 million CDR3-containing paired-end reads were obtained from each sample. The Mint cDNA synthesis kit, primed by a TRBC-specific oligonucleotide, was used to synthesize first-strand cDNA from all RNA. All cDNA was treated with uracil-DNA glycosylase and then went through a first 18-cycle PCR with the universal primers M1SS and BC2_uni_R. On the authors' methods: For normalization, 1 million high-quality reads were randomly selected from each sample, with every read carrying a distinct molecular identifier. Instead of being binned into consensus sequences, reads with shared molecular identifiers were discarded. MiTCR, set to a Q25 quality threshold and the strictest error-elimination algorithm, was used for CDR3 identification, clonotype clustering and error correction. A nonparametric unseen species model with Euler transformation was used to estimate a lower bound on total TCR beta diversity. Through fastp at Q25 and MiXCR, TCRdb rebuilt clones from the public reads, retaining in-frame beta chains. Each CDR3 protein gets just one entry, which takes the most common genes and DNA from the rows behind it. What appears here as the V and J calls and clone size reflects TCRdb's work, not the paper's. Present in this sample are fewer than 800,000 distinct CDR3 sequences, 20% to 25% of which were seen just once. Under 10% of the sample lies in the top ten.

Concerning this clonotype itself: Its antigen is unknown. Qualities for individual bases were not recorded, and no much larger clone is one base off.

The data also belong to a second study, concerning T cells of mothers and their children. The second investigation adds: Donors were nine systemically healthy Caucasian individuals: three mothers and their six children. cDNA synthesis used all of the extracted RNA, with about 1.5 ug of RNA in each 15 ul reaction. Sample barcodes and 2-4 random nucleotides were added via the M1S primer in the second PCR. Over 8 million TCR beta CDR3 reads were obtained for each mother, and around 3 million reads were obtained for each child. In both related and unrelated pairs, thymic selection shapes the output of TCR recombination in a similar way, with inherited differences having only a minor effect. Normalized repertoire overlap was always slightly but never significantly higher in related than unrelated mother-child pairs. With a sensitivity of roughly 93 clones per million clonotypes, no persistent microchimeric T cell clones were detected. In the study, deep NGS was used to compare the TCR beta repertoires of mothers and children, and features distinguishing related mother-child pairs from unrelated individuals were sought. The mean age was roughly 36 +/- 4 years for the mothers and approximately 11 +/- 4 years for the children. After adapters were ligated using NEBNext reagents, the libraries underwent 100+100 nt paired-end sequencing on an Illumina HiSeq 2000. Mother and child libraries were prepared a month apart and sequenced in separate runs to prevent cross-contamination. Each donor had between roughly 450,000 and 2,100,000 distinct TCR beta clonotypes identified. Naive TCR beta clonotypes were estimated from low-frequency clonotypes matched to each donor's FACS-determined naive share, without sorting.

This receptor chain uses TRBV14 and TRBJ2-7; the D segment could be TRBD2, given 5 matching bases. Sequenced sample: blood. The TCR originated in a boy between 10 and 17 years old in good health. The CDR3 protein sequence reads: CASSQGTGTQYF. The nucleotide sequence is TGTGCCAGCAGCCAAGGGACGGGAACCCAGTACTTC.